Shown below are 27 T cell receptor beta chains from a single sample sequenced in a study of cytomegalovirus exposure and HLA in healthy donors. Researchers ran the PCR with 60 Vbeta and 13 Jbeta primers. TCRdb's table, derived via immunoSEQ multiplex PCR, lists solely in-frame clones and lacks some. The sample carries roughly 100,000 clones, nearly 85% recorded once. Sequencing was carried out using PBMCs. These receptors were obtained from a man aged 18 to 30 in good health and CMV-seronegative.

The rearrangement uses TRBV4-3 and TRBJ1-2, with D perhaps matching TRBD1 (5 bases). V shed 0 bases and J shed 8 bases, with 16 bases lying between them. Germline assignment: CDR1 LGHNA and CDR2 YSLEER. This CDR3 comprises 15 residues. The CDR3 region has the DNA TGCGCCAGCAGCCAAGATCGGATAGGGGTGAACGGCTACACCTTC. The encoded protein is CASSQDRIGVNGYTF.

V usage is TRBV6-1 and J usage is TRBJ2-5; D is perhaps TRBD1 (5 bases). The CDR3 spans 14 residues. Germline CDR1 reads MNHNS; CDR2 reads SASEGT. V dropped 2 bases and J dropped 1 base, with 8 bases sitting between them. In DNA, the CDR3 is TGTGCCAGCAGTGAAAGACAGTTCCAAGAGACCCAGTACTTC. Amino acid sequence: CASSERQFQETQYF.

This clone was seen once. This chain connects TRBV5-1 to TRBJ2-7; 9 nucleotides match TRBD1. CDR3 length: 14 amino acids. Germline CDR1 reads SGHRS; CDR2 reads YFSETQ. J lost 6 bases, V lost 0 bases, and 4 bases had no gene match. The CDR3 is CASSLEQGAPEQYF. The CDR3 region has the DNA TGCGCCAGCAGCTTGGAACAGGGGGCCCCCGAGCAGTACTTC.

The gene calls are TRBV19 and TRBJ2-1; 8 bases match TRBD1. Germline V gene lookup returns CDR1 LNHDA and CDR2 SQIVND (reference sequence). With V trimmed by 3 bases and J by 2 bases, 6 bases remained unmatched. CDR3 size: 16 residues. CDR3 in amino acids: CASSMTGVLAYNEQFF. CDR3 coding DNA: TGTGCCAGTAGTATGACAGGGGTCCTAGCCTACAATGAGCAGTTCTTC. Variable domain in full (rest from reference TRBV19 and TRBJ2-1): DGGITQSPKYLFRKEGQNVTLSCEQNLNHDAMYWYRQDPGQGLRLIYYSQIVNDFQKGDIAEGYSVSREKKESFPLTVTSAQKNPTAFYLCASSMTGVLAYNEQFFGPGTRLTVL.

This clone has a single count. The V gene is TRBV5-5, the J gene TRBJ1-2; 9 nucleotides match TRBD1. This CDR3 contains 14 residues. CDR1 is SGHKS and CDR2 is YYEKEE in the germline V gene (reference sequence). J gave up 2 bases and V 5 bases, and 4 bases lay outside the gene matches. The CDR3 spells CASSDGQGNYGYTF. The CDR3 coding sequence is TGTGCCAGCAGTGACGGACAGGGGAACTATGGCTACACCTTC.

V and J are TRBV7-8 and TRBJ2-2, with 8 bases matching TRBD2. The CDR3 is 15 amino acids. Germline V gene lookup returns CDR1 SGHVS and CDR2 FQNEAQ. V lost 1 base and J lost 6; bases outside the gene matches: 4. CDR3 coding DNA: TGTGCCAGCAGCTTAGTCGGGGGGGTGGCCGGGGAGCTGTTTTTT. This codes for CASSLVGGVAGELFF.

The chain uses TRBV7-9 and TRBJ1-4; D is unresolved. The CDR3 is 14 residues long. Germline V gives CDR1 SEHNR, CDR2 FQNEAQ (reference sequence). V lost 3 bases to trimming and J lost 5 bases, with 10 bases between them. The CDR3 is CASSFLQTNEKLFF. For the CDR3, the DNA is TGTGCCAGCAGCTTCTTACAGACCAATGAAAAACTGTTTTTT.

This chain connects TRBV5-4 to TRBJ2-5; possible D gene TRBD1, 6 bases. V was shortened by 3 bases and J by 1 base, with 7 bases between the two germline ends. Germline CDR1 and CDR2: SGHNT and YYREEE (reference sequence). The CDR3 has 13 residues. The CDR3 sequence is CASSWTAQETQYF. CDR3 nucleotide sequence: TGTGCCAGCAGCTGGACAGCCCAAGAGACCCAGTACTTC.

This chain uses TRBV12-5 with TRBJ2-1, with 7 positions matching TRBD2. V shed 2 bases, J shed 10 bases, and the junction held 11 bases outside the gene matches. CDR3 length: 15 residues. Looked up from germline, CDR1 is LGHNT and CDR2 is FRNRAP. The CDR3 loop is CASGLSLGGRGEQFF. The CDR3 bases are TGTGCTAGTGGTTTGTCCCTTGGCGGGCGGGGGGAGCAGTTCTTC.

This chain connects TRBV19 to TRBJ2-1; 8 bases agree with TRBD1. Germline assignment: CDR1 LNHDA and CDR2 SQIVND (reference sequence). This CDR3 has 15 residues. With V trimmed by 6 bases and J by 8 bases, 12 bases remained unmatched. CDR3 sequence (DNA): TGTGCCAGTAGCTCGACAGGGGTAAAGTTCGATGAGCAGTTCTTC. It specifies CASSSTGVKFDEQFF.

The V and J genes are TRBV28 and TRBJ1-5; the match to TRBD1 covers 8 bases. The germline V gene encodes CDR1 MDHEN and CDR2 SYDVKM. The CDR3 length is 14 residues. J gave up 5 bases and V 3 bases, and 3 bases lay outside the gene matches. In DNA, the CDR3 is TGTGCCAGCAGTTTGGACAGGGTGTATCAGCCCCAGCATTTT. Translated, it gives CASSLDRVYQPQHF.

The rearrangement links TRBV5-4 to TRBJ2-6; the D gene is possibly TRBD2 (5 bases). Trimming stripped 0 bases from V and 2 bases from J, with 6 bases between. CDR1 and CDR2 from the germline V gene are SGHNT and YYREEE (reference sequence). This CDR3 has 15 residues. The CDR3 bases are TGTGCCAGCAGCTTGGGAGGGCCTGGGGCCAACGTCCTGACTTTC. Its protein product is CASSLGGPGANVLTF.

This clone was seen a handful of times. This chain connects TRBV4-3 to TRBJ2-1; the D gene is possibly TRBD1 (6 bases). The CDR3 consists of 18 residues. CDR1 and CDR2 (germline): LGHNA, YSLEER. Trimming left V 0 bases short and J 2 bases short, with 17 bases between. CDR3 DNA sequence: TGCGCCAGCAGCCAAGATTTTGAGTTCGGACAGCCCTACAATGAGCAGTTCTTC. Protein product: CASSQDFEFGQPYNEQFF.

This chain connects TRBV5-1 to TRBJ1-1, with a possible D match to TRBD1 (6 bases). CDR3 length: 14 residues. The V end was cut by 4 bases, the J end by 1 base, with 11 bases between. Germline CDR1 and CDR2: SGHRS and YFSETQ. The CDR3 loop is CASSEGGGNTEAFF. Written as DNA, the CDR3 is TGCGCCAGCAGCGAAGGGGGTGGGAACACTGAAGCTTTCTTT.

The chain is built from TRBV6-4 and TRBJ2-1; TRBD2 matches 11 bases. CDR1 is MRHNA and CDR2 is SNTAGT in the germline V gene. The CDR3 runs 16 residues. V lost 4 bases to trimming and J lost 8 bases; unmatched junction nucleotides: 10. This chain's CDR3 is CASSAAVAGGIDEQFF. The CDR3 DNA reads TGTGCCAGCAGTGCGGCGGTAGCGGGAGGGATCGATGAGCAGTTCTTC.

The chain combines TRBV9 with TRBJ2-2, with TRBD2 matching over 10 bases. The CDR3 extends over 17 amino acids. J gave up 1 base and V 0 bases, and 3 bases lay outside the gene matches. In germline, CDR1 is SGDLS, CDR2 YYNGEE. In DNA form, the CDR3 reads TGTGCCAGCAGCGTAGAAAGACTAGCGGGGAACACCGGGGAGCTGTTTTTT. This encodes CASSVERLAGNTGELFF.

The CDR3 region has the DNA TGTGCCAGCAGTCCATGGGGACAGGGTTTTGGAAACACCATATATTTT. Translated: CASSPWGQGFGNTIYF. This sequence joins TRBV28 and TRBJ1-3; 9 bases match TRBD1. V shed 5 bases and J 3 bases; nucleotides not matched to a gene: 8. This CDR3 has 16 amino acids. Germline V gene data show CDR1 as MDHEN and CDR2 as SYDVKM.

CDR3 DNA sequence: TGTGCCAGCAGTGACGGACAGGACACCGGGGAGCTGTTTTTT. Encoded protein: CASSDGQDTGELFF. This chain connects TRBV6-4 to TRBJ2-2; 7 bases are shared with TRBD1. Trimming cost V 2 bases and J 3 bases; bases outside gene matches: 0. The germline V gene has CDR1 MRHNA and CDR2 SNTAGT. The CDR3 spans 14 residues.

The chain is built from TRBV19 and TRBJ1-2; 7 positions match TRBD1. The germline CDR1 and CDR2 sequences are LNHDA and SQIVND (reference sequence). V shed 4 bases, J shed 8 bases, and the junction held 7 bases outside the gene matches. The CDR3 contains 13 residues. Here the CDR3 DNA reads TGTGCCAGTAGTAGACAGGGCCCCGGGGGCTACACCTTC. Translating it yields CASSRQGPGGYTF.

This clone has more than one count but fewer than ten. The chain combines TRBV11-2 with TRBJ1-1, with D possibly TRBD1 on 5 matching bases. Germline values: CDR1 SGHAT, CDR2 FQNNGV. The V and J ends lost 2 bases and 9 bases respectively, with 10 bases between them. CDR3 size: 12 residues. Here the CDR3 DNA reads TGTGCCAGCAGCTTAATGCGACAGCAAGCTTTCTTT. Translated: CASSLMRQQAFF. Full variable domain (outside the CDR3, taken from reference TRBV11-2 and TRBJ1-1): EAGVAQSPRYKIIEKRQSVAFWCNPISGHATLYWYQQILGQGPKLLIQFQNNGVVDDSQLPKDRFSAERLKGVDSTLKIQPAKLEDSAVYLCASSLMRQQAFFGQGTRLTVV.

The chain combines TRBV7-2 with TRBJ2-2, with no clear D. CDR1 is SGHTA, CDR2 FQGNSA, per germline. The CDR3 is made up of 12 amino acids. Trimming cost V 8 bases and J 3 bases, with 7 bases left between them. CDR3 nucleotides: TGTGCCAGCGGCCCTCACACCGGGGAGCTGTTTTTT. This sequence encodes CASGPHTGELFF.

This clone was seen only once. J is TRBJ2-5 and V is TRBV30, with 8 bases matching TRBD2. The V segment lost 2 bases and the J segment 4 bases; nucleotides outside the gene matches: 12. CDR3 length: 16 residues. From germline, CDR1 is GTSNPN and CDR2 SVGIG (reference sequence). CDR3 in amino acids: CAWSPPAVAGRETQYF. CDR3 bases: TGTGCCTGGAGTCCTCCTGCGGTAGCGGGGAGAGAGACCCAGTACTTC.

V and J are TRBV25-1 and TRBJ2-5; 9 bases fit TRBD2. Germline-derived CDR1 and CDR2 are MGHDK and SYGVNS. With V trimmed by 1 base and J by 4 bases, 7 bases remained unmatched. CDR3 size: 16 residues. CDR3 sequence reads: CASSELAGEGGETQYF. CDR3 DNA sequence: TGTGCCAGCAGTGAATTAGCGGGAGAGGGTGGAGAGACCCAGTACTTC. The entire variable domain, with the rest obtained from reference TRBV25-1 and TRBJ2-5, is as follows: EADIYQTPRYLVIGTGKKITLECSQTMGHDKMYWYQQDPGMELHLIHYSYGVNSTEKGDLSSESTVSRIRTEHFPLTLESARPSHTSQYLCASSELAGEGGETQYFGPGTRLLVL.

This clone was detected once. The genes are TRBV7-2 and TRBJ1-1; TRBD1 aligns across 9 bases. The V gene's germline CDR1 is SGHTA and CDR2 FQGNSA. The CDR3 runs 18 residues. Unmatched junction bases numbered 11, after V lost 0 bases and J lost 3 bases. Here the CDR3 DNA reads TGTGCCAGCAGCTTAGCGCGTACAGGGGGCGCGAGGGACACTGAAGCTTTCTTT. Translated, it gives CASSLARTGGARDTEAFF.

This clone was observed a single time. The chain joins TRBV21-1 to TRBJ2-7; TRBD1 is the table's D call, not checked against the DNA. TRBV21-1 is a pseudogene locus. The CDR3 consists of 13 residues. The CDR3 nucleotides are TGTGCCAGCAGCAAAGTAACAGGTAGCGAGCAGTACTTC. Its protein is CASSKVTGSEQYF.

The genes are TRBV29-1 and TRBJ1-1; no firm D call. CDR1 is SQVTM and CDR2 is ANQGSEA in the germline V gene. V was trimmed by 6 bases and J by 5 bases, leaving 19 bases between them. The length of the CDR3 is 14 residues. CDR3 amino acids: CSVTGEGGTTEAFF. The CDR3 region has the DNA TGCAGCGTCACTGGGGAGGGCGGAACGACTGAAGCTTTCTTT. Combining the CDR3 with reference TRBV29-1 and TRBJ1-1 gives the whole variable domain SAVISQKPSRDICQRGTSLTIQCQVDSQVTMMFWYRQQPGQSLTLIATANQGSEATYESGFVIDKFPISRPNLTFSTLTVSNMSPEDSSIYLCSVTGEGGTTEAFFGQGTRLTVV.

The table lists this clone with a few counts. The chain recombines TRBV13 with TRBJ1-1; tentative D call: TRBD1 (5 bases). Germline-derived CDR1 and CDR2 are PRHDT and FYEKMQ (reference sequence). The CDR3 contains 15 residues. V lost 4 bases and J lost 2, with 14 bases in between. CDR3 amino acids: CASSSLGGVNTEAFF. The CDR3 nucleotides are TGTGCCAGCAGCTCTTTGGGGGGGGTTAACACTGAAGCTTTCTTT.